Listed below are T cell receptor beta chains from one sample, sequenced in a study of cytomegalovirus exposure and HLA in healthy donors. Using immunoSEQ multiplex PCR, the repertoire was profiled, and TCRdb retains in-frame clones only, with some absent. The sample shows approximately 110,000 clones, and 1% sits with its ten largest clones. The specimen sequenced was PBMCs. The receptors come from a man between 18 and 35 years old in good health and CMV-seronegative. Both conserved end residues are part of each CDR3. The D gene is left open where the match is weak.

>TRBV5-4|TRBJ1-1|15|-
CASSPDVAENTEAFF
TGTGCCAGCAGCCCCGACGTTGCGGAAAACACTGAAGCTTTCTTT
>TRBV5-1|TRBJ1-1|14|-
CASTAGEGGTEAFF
TGCGCCAGCACGGCAGGGGAAGGGGGCACTGAAGCTTTCTTT
>TRBV4-1|TRBJ2-6|18|TRBD1
CASSQPDRGVSGANVLTF
TGCGCCAGCAGCCAACCGGACAGGGGGGTCTCTGGGGCCAACGTCCTGACTTTC
>TRBV9|TRBJ1-1|13|-
CASSVLMNTEAFF
TGTGCCAGCAGCGTTCTTATGAACACTGAAGCTTTCTTT
>TRBV9|TRBJ1-2|13|-
CASSGGQTYGYTF
TGTGCCAGCAGCGGCGGACAGACTTATGGCTACACCTTC
>TRBV7-2|TRBJ1-1|14|-
CASSLDRLNTEAFF
TGTGCCAGCAGCCTGGACAGACTGAACACTGAAGCTTTCTTT
>TRBV30|TRBJ2-7|11|-
CAWSELYEQYF
TGTGCCTGGAGTGAACTTTACGAGCAGTACTTC
>TRBV25-1|TRBJ2-1|16|TRBD1
CASSGSGTGRLYEQFF
TGTGCCAGCAGTGGTTCCGGGACAGGCAGGCTCTATGAGCAGTTCTTC
>TRBV4-1|TRBJ1-5|16|-
CASSQDLFTGFQPQHF
TGCGCCAGCAGCCAAGATCTATTTACAGGGTTCCAGCCCCAGCATTTT
>TRBV2|TRBJ2-3|16|TRBD1
CASSAFHEGATDTQYF
TGTGCCAGCAGTGCCTTCCACGAGGGGGCTACAGATACGCAGTATTTT
>TRBV27|TRBJ2-5|16|TRBD1
CASSLSAGTERVTQYF
TGTGCCAGCAGTTTATCTGCCGGGACAGAACGTGTGACCCAGTACTTC
>TRBV4-2|TRBJ1-2|12|-
CASSQQRYGYTF
TGTGCCAGCAGCCAGCAGCGATATGGCTACACCTTC
>TRBV5-1|TRBJ2-7|11|-
CASSLEGSRYF
TGCGCCAGCAGCTTGGAAGGGAGCCGGTACTTC
>TRBV7-9|TRBJ2-3|14|TRBD2
CASSYGTSGLTQYF
TGTGCCAGCAGCTATGGGACTAGCGGACTCACGCAGTATTTT
>TRBV28|TRBJ2-7|14|TRBD1
CASSSGTAGYEQYF
TGTGCCAGCAGTTCAGGGACAGCCGGGTACGAGCAGTACTTC
>TRBV10-1|TRBJ1-2|13|-
CASSEGTSYGYTF
TGCGCCAGCAGTGAAGGGACAAGCTATGGCTACACCTTC
>TRBV2|TRBJ2-1|17|TRBD2
CASSESGLAGAYNEQFF
TGTGCCAGCAGTGAGTCGGGACTAGCGGGAGCATACAATGAGCAGTTCTTC
>TRBV4-1|TRBJ1-3|16|-
CASSQTHSGSGNTIYF
TGCGCCAGCAGCCAAACCCACTCAGGTTCAGGGAACACCATATATTTT
>TRBV5-1|TRBJ2-1|15|-
CASSESLGGANEQFF
TGCGCCAGCAGCGAATCCCTAGGAGGGGCAAATGAGCAGTTCTTC
>TRBV7-8|TRBJ2-7|14|TRBD1
CASSLGAGGAEQYF
TGTGCCAGCAGCTTAGGGGCAGGGGGTGCCGAGCAGTACTTC
>TRBV9|TRBJ2-5|17|TRBD1
CASSGEGLWDRQETQYF
TGTGCCAGCAGCGGAGAGGGACTTTGGGACAGGCAAGAGACCCAGTACTTC
>TRBV6-5|TRBJ2-1|14|TRBD2
CASSQSLSGREQFF
TGTGCCAGCAGTCAAAGCCTTAGCGGGAGGGAGCAGTTCTTC
>TRBV9|TRBJ2-1|15|TRBD2
CASSRSGTSSNEQFF
TGTGCCAGCAGTCGTTCCGGGACTAGTTCTAATGAGCAGTTCTTC
>TRBV28|TRBJ1-4|17|TRBD1
CASSLLGQGTSNEKLFF
TGTGCCAGCAGTTTATTGGGACAGGGAACTTCGAATGAAAAACTGTTTTTT
>TRBV5-4|TRBJ1-2|16|-
CASSLSRQGLGYGYTF
TGTGCCAGCAGCTTATCCCGGCAGGGGCTTGGCTATGGCTACACCTTC
>TRBV11-1|TRBJ2-7|15|TRBD1
CASSFSPGQGDEQYF
TGTGCCAGCAGCTTTTCCCCTGGACAGGGGGACGAGCAGTACTTC
>TRBV28|TRBJ2-7|16|TRBD1
CASSLSRGRVSNEQYF
TGTGCCAGCAGTTTGTCCAGGGGGCGCGTTAGTAACGAGCAGTACTTC
>TRBV18|TRBJ1-2|15|-
CASSRTRDISYGYTF
TGTGCCAGCTCCCGAACAAGGGACATCTCCTATGGCTACACCTTC
>TRBV25-1|TRBJ2-1|17|-
CASRLRDGPAVGNEQFF
TGTGCCAGCAGGCTGCGGGATGGGCCCGCAGTGGGCAATGAGCAGTTCTTC
>TRBV5-6|TRBJ2-7|12|TRBD1
CASSFRDRDWYF
TGTGCCAGCAGCTTCCGGGACAGGGATTGGTACTTC
>TRBV5-1|TRBJ2-1|12|-
CASNAYDNEQFF
TGCGCCAGCAATGCCTACGACAATGAGCAGTTCTTC
>TRBV14|TRBJ1-4|16|TRBD1
CASSQWLGQGPEKLFF
TGTGCCAGCAGCCAATGGTTGGGACAGGGGCCTGAAAAACTGTTTTTT
>TRBV7-9|TRBJ1-5|15|-
CASSLDLAVNQPQHF
TGTGCCAGCAGCTTAGATCTGGCAGTCAATCAGCCCCAGCATTTT
>TRBV7-8|TRBJ1-5|13|-
CASSSQPSQPQHF
TGTGCCAGCAGCTCACAACCCTCTCAGCCCCAGCATTTT
>TRBV5-6|TRBJ2-7|15|-
CASSTPRGGGYEQYF
TGTGCCAGCAGCACCCCTAGGGGAGGGGGTTACGAGCAGTACTTC
>TRBV5-6|TRBJ2-7|15|-
CASSLMRAGRYEQYF
TGTGCCAGCAGCTTGATGAGGGCAGGCCGCTACGAGCAGTACTTC
>TRBV27|TRBJ2-1|13|-
CASSLLGANEQFF
TGTGCCAGCAGTTTATTGGGGGCCAATGAGCAGTTCTTC
>TRBV7-9|TRBJ2-7|13|TRBD1
CASSLQGDYEQYF
TGTGCCAGCAGCTTACAGGGGGACTACGAGCAGTACTTC
>TRBV19|TRBJ1-3|14|-
CASRPGISGNTIYF
TGTGCCAGTAGACCCGGGATTTCTGGAAACACCATATATTTT
>TRBV6-5|TRBJ1-1|13|-
CASSPTLNTEAFF
TGTGCCAGCAGTCCCACATTGAACACTGAAGCTTTCTTT
>TRBV10-3|TRBJ2-1|12|TRBD2
CAIAGTSDEQFF
TGTGCCATCGCGGGGACTAGCGATGAGCAGTTCTTC
>TRBV7-8|TRBJ2-7|16|-
CASRGAAGAGRDEQYF
TGTGCCAGCAGGGGGGCGGCTGGGGCAGGGAGAGACGAGCAGTACTTC
>TRBV6-4|TRBJ2-2|15|TRBD1
CARPTGVNCTGELFF
TGTGCCAGACCGACAGGGGTGAATTGCACCGGGGAGCTGTTTTTT
>TRBV5-4|TRBJ2-1|17|TRBD2
CASSLPGLAGGINEQFF
TGTGCCAGCAGCCTGCCGGGACTAGCGGGAGGGATCAATGAGCAGTTCTTC
>TRBV18|TRBJ2-5|16|-
CASAIIPAGDQETQYF
TGTGCCAGCGCCATAATTCCGGCCGGGGACCAAGAGACCCAGTACTTC
>TRBV29-1|TRBJ2-5|12|-
CSVDRGGETQYF
TGCAGCGTTGATAGGGGTGGAGAGACCCAGTACTTC
>TRBV4-1|TRBJ2-3|16|TRBD1
CASSLTGEWGTDTQYF
TGCGCCAGCAGCCTCACAGGGGAGTGGGGCACAGATACGCAGTATTTT
>TRBV5-1|TRBJ2-7|15|TRBD1
CASSFLDRDSYEQYF
TGCGCCAGCAGCTTTCTGGACAGGGATTCCTACGAGCAGTACTTC
>TRBV29-1|TRBJ1-2|15|-
CSVESVGASVGGYTF
TGCAGCGTTGAATCTGTGGGCGCCTCGGTGGGCGGCTACACCTTC
>TRBV29-1|TRBJ2-5|15|-
CSVLGSGMNVETQYF
TGCAGCGTTTTAGGGTCAGGGATGAATGTGGAGACCCAGTACTTC
>TRBV27|TRBJ2-3|16|-
CASSLSWGDRTDTQYF
TGTGCCAGCAGTTTATCCTGGGGAGATCGCACAGATACGCAGTATTTT
>TRBV27|TRBJ2-1|13|-
CASSQPRGNEQFF
TGTGCCAGCAGCCAACCCAGGGGCAATGAGCAGTTCTTC
>TRBV29-1|TRBJ1-2|13|-
CSVEDPGRYGYTF
TGCAGCGTTGAAGATCCGGGAAGGTATGGCTACACCTTC
>TRBV28|TRBJ1-1|16|TRBD1
CASSLGQGIVNTEAFF
TGTGCCAGCAGTTTGGGACAGGGGATAGTTAACACTGAAGCTTTCTTT
>TRBV4-1|TRBJ1-2|16|-
CASSHPGLGGDYGYTF
TGCGCCAGCAGCCACCCGGGCCTAGGAGGGGACTATGGCTACACCTTC
>TRBV4-2|TRBJ1-2|11|-
CASSQEGGYTF
TGTGCCAGCAGCCAAGAGGGCGGCTACACCTTC
>TRBV30|TRBJ1-1|13|-
CAWKLSGGTEAFF
TGTGCCTGGAAGCTAAGCGGGGGCACTGAAGCTTTCTTT
>TRBV19|TRBJ1-4|12|-
CATRRGNEKLFF
TGTGCCACCAGACGGGGTAATGAAAAACTGTTTTTT